The clone carrying this T cell receptor beta chain came up a few times. The antigen is unknown. The data are from a study of blood T cells in healthy people across ages. Turning to the study itself: Template switching caught about one barcoded beta molecule for each two T cells. Findings and caveats of the study: In these data, TCR beta diversity tracked strongly with naive T cell percentage.

A J-beta primer mix and a sample-barcoded 5' primer were used in a second PCR of about 7 to 12 cycles. Via MiXCR, TCRdb re-called the 5' RACE reads, giving one row per CDR3 protein. This table has 650,000 to 1,000,000 distinct CDR3 sequences, around 34% appearing once. Every participating donor contributed roughly 10 milliliters of peripheral blood through a draw. The specimen sequenced was blood. This clonotype was obtained from a man aged 18 to 30 in good health.

CDR3 bases: TGCAGTGCGTGGGAGGCGAACACTGAAGCTTTCTTT. This sequence encodes CSAWEANTEAFF. J is TRBJ1-1 and V is TRBV20-1; D call uncertain. The CDR3 runs to 12 residues. Looked up from germline, CDR1 is DFQATT and CDR2 is SNEGSKA (reference sequence). Trimming took 6 bases from V and 1 from J, leaving 9 bases between them.